This T cell receptor beta chain emerged from a study of blood T cell repertoires in COVID-19. Study overall: Some COVID-19 samples were acute and others convalescent; all came from the United States, Italy and Spain. PBMCs, B-cell-depleted T cells, or T cells provided the cDNA or gDNA that made up the material.

CDR1 is PRHDT, CDR2 FYEKMQ, per germline (reference sequence). V was pared by 0 bases and J by 4 bases, with 1 base of the junction left unmatched. The CDR3 contains 15 residues. In the authors' methods: Scientists estimated how many nucleated cells there were by amplifying reference gene primers. This table comes from immunoSEQ multiplex PCR, and its TCRdb copy is limited to in-frame clones, with some not included. V, J and clone size are taken as reported in that table, and D and trimming were inferred from the DNA itself. The profile shows some 200,000 clones, roughly 90% of them singletons. Sequencing input: peripheral blood. The sequence was obtained from a man in his sixties or seventies with acute or convalescent COVID-19. The gene calls are TRBV13 and TRBJ2-2; 8 nucleotides agree with TRBD2. CDR3: CASSLGLAATGELFF. In DNA, the CDR3 is TGTGCCAGCAGCTTAGGACTAGCGGCCACCGGGGAGCTGTTTTTT. The variable domain in full, with the rest retrieved from reference TRBV13 and TRBJ2-2, is AAGVIQSPRHLIKEKRETATLKCYPIPRHDTVYWYQQGPGQDPQFLISFYEKMQSDKGSIPDRFSAQQFSDYHSELNMSSLELGDSALYFCASSLGLAATGELFFGEGSRLTVL.